The rows below give T cell receptor beta chains drawn from one sample of a study of blood T cell repertoires in COVID-19. Clones were read by immunoSEQ multiplex PCR, and TCRdb kept only the in-frame ones, dropping some. This table has about 240,000 clones, roughly 80% appearing once. The specimen was peripheral blood. These receptors were obtained from a woman younger than 30 with acute or convalescent COVID-19. The CDR3 runs from the conserved cysteine through the conserved F or W. D genes are given only for firm matches. Clone size is shown for a subset of rows, as once, few, many or a class of expanded clone.

V gene,J gene,clone size,D gene,CDR3 DNA,CDR3 protein
TRBV28,TRBJ2-1,NA,TRBD2,TGTGCCAGCAGTTTTGATCGCGGGAGGGCTCGCAATGAGCAGTTCTTC,CASSFDRGRARNEQFF
TRBV7-2,TRBJ1-2,NA,NA,TGTGCCAGCAGCTTAGTTCAGGGCCGAGGCTACACCTTC,CASSLVQGRGYTF
TRBV27,TRBJ1-1,NA,NA,TGTGCCAGCAGTCCCGGTGAGGGAAACACTGAAGCTTTCTTT,CASSPGEGNTEAFF
TRBV29-1,TRBJ1-3,NA,TRBD1,TGCAGCGTCTCCGGGACAGGAAGTAACACCATATATTTT,CSVSGTGSNTIYF
TRBV6-2/TRBV6-3,TRBJ2-3,NA,TRBD1,TGTGCCAGCAGTAAACAGGGGCTCACAGATACGCAGTATTTT,CASSKQGLTDTQYF
TRBV11-3,TRBJ2-7,NA,NA,TGTGCCAGCAGCTTACACCTAAACTACGAGCAGTACTTC,CASSLHLNYEQYF
TRBV6-5,TRBJ2-5,NA,NA,TGTGCCAGCGGATATGCTAGTTCCCAAGAGACCCAGTACTTC,CASGYASSQETQYF
TRBV20-1,TRBJ1-4,NA,NA,TGCAGTGCTAGTAATCGCAGGAATAATGAAAAACTGTTTTTT,CSASNRRNNEKLFF
TRBV4-1,TRBJ1-1,NA,TRBD1,TGCGCCAGCAGCCAAGATCCGGGACAGGCTGAAGCTTTCTTT,CASSQDPGQAEAFF
TRBV29-1,TRBJ2-7,NA,TRBD2,TGCAGCGTTTGGAGGGAGGGATCCCACGAGCAGTACTTC,CSVWREGSHEQYF
TRBV2,TRBJ2-7,NA,TRBD1,TGTGCCAGCAGTGATGGGGGACAGGGTGGGCCCTACGAGCAGTACTTC,CASSDGGQGGPYEQYF
TRBV3-1/TRBV3-2,TRBJ2-7,NA,NA,TGTGCCAGCAGCCAAGACAACTACTACGAGCAGTACTTC,CASSQDNYYEQYF
TRBV28,TRBJ1-6,NA,NA,TGTGCCAGCAGCCCATCGACAGACCCTAGGAATTCACCCCTCCACTTT,CASSPSTDPRNSPLHF
TRBV3-1/TRBV3-2,TRBJ2-7,once,TRBD2,TGTGCCAGCAGCCAAGCCGGGACTACAGCCTACGAGCAGTACTTC,CASSQAGTTAYEQYF
TRBV10-3,TRBJ1-1,NA,TRBD1,TGTGCCATCAGTGAGTCGAAACAGGGGGCTAGGGAAGCTTTCTTT,CAISESKQGAREAFF
TRBV6-5,TRBJ2-5,once,TRBD1,TGTGCCAGCACCGCTCAGGGGGCCGGTGAGACCCAGTACTTC,CASTAQGAGETQYF
TRBV11-2,TRBJ1-3,NA,TRBD1,TGTGCCAGCAGCGCATACAGGGGATCTGGAAACACCATATATTTT,CASSAYRGSGNTIYF
TRBV18,TRBJ1-5,once,NA,TGTGCCAGCTCACCCCCAGGGGTGAATCAGCCCCAGCATTTT,CASSPPGVNQPQHF
TRBV18,TRBJ2-3,NA,TRBD2,TGTGCCAGCTCACCGGAACTAGCGGGAGTCGCGGATACGCAGTATTTT,CASSPELAGVADTQYF
TRBV19,TRBJ2-1,NA,NA,TGTGCCAGTAGTATATTTCTCCGACTCGGCGATGAGCAGTTCTTC,CASSIFLRLGDEQFF
TRBV5-1,TRBJ2-6,NA,NA,TGCGCCAGCAGCTTGGTCGGGAGCTCTGGGGCCAACGTCCTGACTTTC,CASSLVGSSGANVLTF
TRBV11-2,TRBJ2-1,NA,NA,TGTGCCAGCAGTCAGTCCCGGGGTCACAATGAGCAGTTCTTC,CASSQSRGHNEQFF
TRBV5-6,TRBJ1-2,once,TRBD1,TGTGCCAGCAGCTCGGACAGGGGACGATATGGCTACACCTTC,CASSSDRGRYGYTF
TRBV28,TRBJ1-4,NA,TRBD1,TGTGCCACCATGGAACCGGGACAGTCTGAAAAACTGTTTTTT,CATMEPGQSEKLFF
TRBV14,TRBJ1-2,NA,NA,TGTGCCAGCAGCCCATTACAGGGATCAGCCTATGGCTACACCTTC,CASSPLQGSAYGYTF
TRBV19,TRBJ2-1,NA,NA,TGTGCCAGTAGTATCTTCGTTGCGGATTACAATGAGCAGTTCTTC,CASSIFVADYNEQFF
TRBV28,TRBJ1-2,few,TRBD1,TGTGCCACCCTACGACAGGGGGCCAGCTATGGCTACACCTTC,CATLRQGASYGYTF
TRBV27,TRBJ1-4,once,NA,TGTGCCAGCAGTTTACAGGGTACTAATGAAAAACTGTTTTTT,CASSLQGTNEKLFF
TRBV13,TRBJ1-4,NA,NA,TGTGCCAGCAGCACCCCAGGGGCCACGGAAAAACTGTTTTTT,CASSTPGATEKLFF
TRBV11-3,TRBJ2-1,once,TRBD2,TGTGCCAGCAGCTTAGTGGGTAGCGGGAGGGCCTCCTACAATGAGCAGTTCTTC,CASSLVGSGRASYNEQFF
TRBV7-8,TRBJ2-3,NA,TRBD2,TGTGCCAGCAGCTTTGGCGGGACTAGCGGAGATACGCAGTATTTT,CASSFGGTSGDTQYF
TRBV28,TRBJ2-3,NA,TRBD2,TGTGCCAGCAGTTTAAGCCCGGGACTAGCGGGAGATATAGATACGCAGTATTTT,CASSLSPGLAGDIDTQYF
TRBV18,TRBJ1-6,NA,TRBD1,TGTGCCAGCTCCCGAGAGGGACAGGGGGATTCACCCCTCCACTTT,CASSREGQGDSPLHF
TRBV4-3,TRBJ2-7,NA,NA,TGCGCCAGCAGCCAAGAGGCCAGCTCCTACGAGCAGTACTTC,CASSQEASSYEQYF
TRBV11-2,TRBJ1-2,NA,NA,TGTGCCAGCAGCTTAGATTTACAAGTTGCCTATGGCTACACCTTC,CASSLDLQVAYGYTF
TRBV4-2,TRBJ1-4,once,TRBD1,TGTGCCAGCAGCCACGACGAGGACAGGGTCGGCGAAAAACTGTTTTTT,CASSHDEDRVGEKLFF
TRBV27,TRBJ2-2,NA,NA,TGTGCCAGCAGTTTAAGTACTAGCTGGGTAAACACCGGGGAGCTGTTTTTT,CASSLSTSWVNTGELFF
TRBV29-1,TRBJ2-6,NA,NA,TGCAGCGTGGACTCCAGGACCTCTGGGGCCAACGTCCTGACTTTC,CSVDSRTSGANVLTF
TRBV2,TRBJ1-1,few,NA,TGTGCCAGCAGTGCCCAACAAACCGCCAACACTGAAGCTTTCTTT,CASSAQQTANTEAFF
TRBV6-5,TRBJ1-2,NA,NA,TGTGCCAGCAGGAGCAACAGGGTGCGGGGCTACACCTTC,CASRSNRVRGYTF
TRBV11-3,TRBJ2-1,NA,TRBD2,TGTGCCAGCAGCTCCAGCGGGAGGTCCCCCGGTGAGCAGTTCTTC,CASSSSGRSPGEQFF
TRBV30,TRBJ1-5,once,TRBD1,TGTGCCTGGAGTGTACATGGGACAGGGGGTAATCAGCCCCAGCATTTT,CAWSVHGTGGNQPQHF
TRBV6-2/TRBV6-3,TRBJ1-3,NA,TRBD1,TGTGCCAGCAGTTACCTCGGACAGGGAGCCTATCACCCTAGAAACACCATATATTTT,CASSYLGQGAYHPRNTIYF
TRBV5-1,TRBJ1-1,NA,NA,TGCGCCAGCAGCAGACAAGCCTCAGACACTGAAGCTTTCTTT,CASSRQASDTEAFF
TRBV18,TRBJ2-7,NA,NA,TGTGCCAGCTCCCTACAGGGAACAGGATTCGAGCAGTACTTC,CASSLQGTGFEQYF
TRBV9,TRBJ2-2,NA,TRBD1,TGTGCCAGCAGCGTAGGATTCTCAGGGGGATACACCGGGGAGCTGTTTTTT,CASSVGFSGGYTGELFF
TRBV4-3,TRBJ2-1,NA,TRBD2,TGCGCCAGCAGTGCCAGCGGGAGGGCATACAATGAGCAGTTCTTC,CASSASGRAYNEQFF
TRBV6-1,TRBJ2-5,NA,TRBD2,TGTGCCACCGAGCCAGCGGGAGGAGAGACCCAGTACTTC,CATEPAGGETQYF
TRBV30,TRBJ2-7,NA,TRBD2,TGTGCCTATAAAGGGACTAGCGAGCCCTACGAGCAGTACTTC,CAYKGTSEPYEQYF
TRBV7-9,TRBJ1-1,once,NA,TGTGCCAGCAGCTTAGTTCTAGGCAGGGGCACTGAAGCTTTCTTT,CASSLVLGRGTEAFF
TRBV12-3/TRBV12-4,TRBJ2-5,once,NA,TGTGCCAGCAGTTTGTCGGAGACCCAGTACTTC,CASSLSETQYF
TRBV5-1,TRBJ2-2,NA,NA,TGCGCCAGCAGCCCGGCGGGTCTTGGAGGGGCCGGGGAGCTGTTTTTT,CASSPAGLGGAGELFF
TRBV9,TRBJ1-2,NA,NA,TGTGCCAGCAGTGCCCAGGGCCGAAACTATGGCTACACCTTC,CASSAQGRNYGYTF
TRBV5-1,TRBJ1-6,few,NA,TGCGCCAGCAGCTTGGTGGGCCTTGGAGGGAATTCACCCCTCCACTTT,CASSLVGLGGNSPLHF
TRBV10-3,TRBJ2-3,NA,NA,TGTGCCATCAGTGAGGTCGGCCAGGGCGCAGATACGCAGTATTTT,CAISEVGQGADTQYF
TRBV4-3,TRBJ1-2,NA,TRBD1,TGCGCCAGCAGCCAAGATCTCGGGACAGGGGGTTATGGCTACACCTTC,CASSQDLGTGGYGYTF
TRBV3-1/TRBV3-2,TRBJ1-2,NA,NA,TGTGCCAGCAGCCAAGTGGGACTTCATGGCTACACCTTC,CASSQVGLHGYTF
TRBV7-9,TRBJ1-2,NA,NA,TGTGCCAGCAGCCTTCCAGGGTTGAGGTATGGCTACACCTTC,CASSLPGLRYGYTF
TRBV6-4,TRBJ2-1,NA,TRBD1,TGTGCCAGCAGTGAAGGGACAGGGGTGGATGAGCAGTTCTTC,CASSEGTGVDEQFF